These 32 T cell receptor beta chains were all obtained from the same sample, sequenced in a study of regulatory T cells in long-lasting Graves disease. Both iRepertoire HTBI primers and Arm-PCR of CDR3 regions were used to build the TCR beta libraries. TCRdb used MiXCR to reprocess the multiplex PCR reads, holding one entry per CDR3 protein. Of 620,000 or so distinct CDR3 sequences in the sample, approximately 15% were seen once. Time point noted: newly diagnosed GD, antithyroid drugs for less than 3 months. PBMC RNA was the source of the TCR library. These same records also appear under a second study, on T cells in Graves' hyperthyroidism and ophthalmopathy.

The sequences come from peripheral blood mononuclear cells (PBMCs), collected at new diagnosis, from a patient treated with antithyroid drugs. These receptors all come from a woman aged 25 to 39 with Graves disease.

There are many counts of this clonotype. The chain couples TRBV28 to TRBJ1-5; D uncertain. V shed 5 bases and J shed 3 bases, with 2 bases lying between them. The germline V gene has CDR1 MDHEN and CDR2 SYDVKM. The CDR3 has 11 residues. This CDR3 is CASSHNQPQHF. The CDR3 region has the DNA TGTGCCAGCAGTCACAATCAGCCCCAGCATTTT.

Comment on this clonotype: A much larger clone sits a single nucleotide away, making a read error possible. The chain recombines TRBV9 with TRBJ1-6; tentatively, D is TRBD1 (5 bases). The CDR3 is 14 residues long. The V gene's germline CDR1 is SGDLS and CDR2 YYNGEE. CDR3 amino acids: CASRPGRDNSPLYF. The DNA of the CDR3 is TGTGCCAGCAGACCGGGACGCGATAATTCACCCCTCTACTTT.

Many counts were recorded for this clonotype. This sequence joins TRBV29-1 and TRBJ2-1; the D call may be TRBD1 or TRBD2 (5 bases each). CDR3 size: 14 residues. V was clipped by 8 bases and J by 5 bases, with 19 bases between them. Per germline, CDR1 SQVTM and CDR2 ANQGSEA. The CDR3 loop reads CSPEAGTQNNEQFF. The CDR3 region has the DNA TGCAGCCCCGAGGCAGGGACGCAGAACAATGAGCAGTTCTTC.

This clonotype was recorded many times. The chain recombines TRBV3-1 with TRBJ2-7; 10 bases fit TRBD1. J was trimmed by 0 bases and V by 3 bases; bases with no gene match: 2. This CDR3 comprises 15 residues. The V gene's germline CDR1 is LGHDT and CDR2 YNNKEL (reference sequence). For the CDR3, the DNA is TGTGCCAGCAGCCAGACAGGGGGCTTCTCCTACGAGCAGTACTTC. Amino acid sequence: CASSQTGGFSYEQYF.

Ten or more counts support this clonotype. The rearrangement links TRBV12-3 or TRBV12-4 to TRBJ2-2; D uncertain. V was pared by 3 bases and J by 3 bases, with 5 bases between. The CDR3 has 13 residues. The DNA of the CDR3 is TGTGCCAGCAGTTTTTGGGACACCGGGGAGCTGTTTTTT. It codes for CASSFWDTGELFF.

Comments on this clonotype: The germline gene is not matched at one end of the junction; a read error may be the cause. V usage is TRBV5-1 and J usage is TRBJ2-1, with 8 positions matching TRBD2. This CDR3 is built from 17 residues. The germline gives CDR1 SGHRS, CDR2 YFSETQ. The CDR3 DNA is TGTGCCAGCAGCTTGTGGAGCGGGAGAGTTGGCTACAATGAGCAGTTCTTC. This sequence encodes CASSLWSGRVGYNEQFF.

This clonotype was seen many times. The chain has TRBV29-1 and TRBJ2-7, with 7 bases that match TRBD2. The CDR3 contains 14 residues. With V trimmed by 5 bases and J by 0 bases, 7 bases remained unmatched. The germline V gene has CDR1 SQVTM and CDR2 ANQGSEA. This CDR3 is CSVKGTTSSYEQYF. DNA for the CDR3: TGCAGCGTTAAGGGGACTACAAGCTCCTACGAGCAGTACTTC.

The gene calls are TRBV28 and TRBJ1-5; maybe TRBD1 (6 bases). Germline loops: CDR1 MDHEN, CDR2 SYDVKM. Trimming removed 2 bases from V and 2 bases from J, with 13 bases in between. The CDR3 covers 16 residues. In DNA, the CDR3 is TGTGCCAGCAGTTTAATGGCAGGGGAAGGCAATCAGCCCCAGCATTTT. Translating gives CASSLMAGEGNQPQHF. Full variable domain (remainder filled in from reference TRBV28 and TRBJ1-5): DVKVTQSSRYLVKRTGEKVFLECVQDMDHENMFWYRQDPGLGLRLIYFSYDVKMKEKGDIPEGYSVSREKKERFSLILESASTNQTSMYLCASSLMAGEGNQPQHFGDGTRLSIL.

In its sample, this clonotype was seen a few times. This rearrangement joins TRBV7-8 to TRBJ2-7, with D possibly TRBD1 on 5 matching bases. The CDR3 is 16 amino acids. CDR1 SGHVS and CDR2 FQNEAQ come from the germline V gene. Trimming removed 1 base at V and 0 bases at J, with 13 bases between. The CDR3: CASSLGGYQSSYEQYF. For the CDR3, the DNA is TGTGCCAGCAGCTTAGGGGGCTATCAGAGCTCCTACGAGCAGTACTTC.

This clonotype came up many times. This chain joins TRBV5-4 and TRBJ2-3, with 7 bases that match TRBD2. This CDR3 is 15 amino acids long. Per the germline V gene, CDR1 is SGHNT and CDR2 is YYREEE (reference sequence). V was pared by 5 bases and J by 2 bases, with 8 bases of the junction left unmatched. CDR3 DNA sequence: TGTGCCAGCAGTACCGGGACTACCTCCACAGATACGCAGTATTTT. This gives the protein CASSTGTTSTDTQYF.

The CDR3 DNA reads TGTGCCAGCAGTACCGGCCGGAGCGAGCAGTACTTC. Translating gives CASSTGRSEQYF. The J gene is TRBJ2-7, the V gene TRBV6-1; D gene uncertain. Per germline, CDR1 MNHNS and CDR2 SASEGT. CDR3 length equals 12 residues. Trimming took 5 bases from V and 6 from J, leaving 11 bases between them.

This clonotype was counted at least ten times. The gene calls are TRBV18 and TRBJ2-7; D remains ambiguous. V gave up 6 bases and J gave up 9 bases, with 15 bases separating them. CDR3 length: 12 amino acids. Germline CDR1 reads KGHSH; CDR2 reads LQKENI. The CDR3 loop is CASSPGEKAQYF. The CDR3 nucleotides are TGTGCCAGCTCCCCGGGTGAAAAGGCGCAGTACTTC.

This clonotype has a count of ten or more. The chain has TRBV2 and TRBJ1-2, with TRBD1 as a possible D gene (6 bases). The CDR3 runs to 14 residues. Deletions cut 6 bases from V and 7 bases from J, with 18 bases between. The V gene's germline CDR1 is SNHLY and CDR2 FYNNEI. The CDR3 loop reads CASRSGTPSSGYTF. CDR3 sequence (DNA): TGTGCCAGCAGATCCGGGACACCATCCAGTGGCTACACCTTC.

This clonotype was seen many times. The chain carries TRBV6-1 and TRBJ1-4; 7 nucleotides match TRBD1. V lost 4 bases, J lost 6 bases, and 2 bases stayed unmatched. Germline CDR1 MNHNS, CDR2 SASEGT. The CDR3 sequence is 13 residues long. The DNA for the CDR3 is TGTGCCAGCAGTGCGCAGGGGGATGAAAAACTGTTTTTT. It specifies CASSAQGDEKLFF.

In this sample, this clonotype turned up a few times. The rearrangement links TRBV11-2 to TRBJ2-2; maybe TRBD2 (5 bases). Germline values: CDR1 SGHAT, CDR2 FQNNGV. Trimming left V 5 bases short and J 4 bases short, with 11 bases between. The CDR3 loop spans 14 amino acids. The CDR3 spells CASSPWTATGELFF. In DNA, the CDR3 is TGTGCCAGCAGCCCCTGGACTGCCACCGGGGAGCTGTTTTTT.

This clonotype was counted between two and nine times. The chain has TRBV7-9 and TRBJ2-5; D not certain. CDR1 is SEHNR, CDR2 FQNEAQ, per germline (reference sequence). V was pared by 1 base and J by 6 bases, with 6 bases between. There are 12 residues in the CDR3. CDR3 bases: TGTGCCAGCAGCTTAGATGTCCAGACCCAGTACTTC. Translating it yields CASSLDVQTQYF.

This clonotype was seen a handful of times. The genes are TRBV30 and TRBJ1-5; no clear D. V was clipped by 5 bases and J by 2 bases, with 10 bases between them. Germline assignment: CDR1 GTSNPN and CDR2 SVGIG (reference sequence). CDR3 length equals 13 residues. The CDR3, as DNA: TGTGCCTGGGGTCTGGACGGCAATCAGCCCCAGCATTTT. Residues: CAWGLDGNQPQHF.

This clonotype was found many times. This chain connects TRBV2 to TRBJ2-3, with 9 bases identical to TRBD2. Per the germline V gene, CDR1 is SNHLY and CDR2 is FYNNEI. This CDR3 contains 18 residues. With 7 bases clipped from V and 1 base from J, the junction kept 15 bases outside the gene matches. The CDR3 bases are TGTGCCAGCACACGGGCGCCTAGCGGGACGAGCGGCACAGATACGCAGTATTTT. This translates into CASTRAPSGTSGTDTQYF.

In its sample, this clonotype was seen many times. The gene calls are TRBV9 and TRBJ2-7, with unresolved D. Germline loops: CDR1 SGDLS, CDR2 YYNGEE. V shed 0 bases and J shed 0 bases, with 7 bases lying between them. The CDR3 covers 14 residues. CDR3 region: CASSVDGHSYEQYF. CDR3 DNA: TGTGCCAGCAGCGTAGACGGTCACTCCTACGAGCAGTACTTC.

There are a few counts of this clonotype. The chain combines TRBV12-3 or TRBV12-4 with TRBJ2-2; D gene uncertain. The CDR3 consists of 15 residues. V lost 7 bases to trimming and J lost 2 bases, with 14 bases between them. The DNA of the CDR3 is TGTGCCAGCACTCGGAGACCGCCCAACACCGGGGAGCTGTTTTTT. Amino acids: CASTRRPPNTGELFF.

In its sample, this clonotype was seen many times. CDR3 residues: CASRGGRQGPLMPLHF. The CDR3 DNA reads as TGTGCCAGCAGGGGTGGACGACAGGGACCTCTAATGCCCCTCCACTTT. The chain employs TRBV28 and TRBJ1-6; TRBD1 matches at 7 bases. Germline-derived CDR1 and CDR2 are MDHEN and SYDVKM. The CDR3 contains 16 residues. V shed 6 bases, J shed 13 bases, and the junction held 18 bases outside the gene matches.

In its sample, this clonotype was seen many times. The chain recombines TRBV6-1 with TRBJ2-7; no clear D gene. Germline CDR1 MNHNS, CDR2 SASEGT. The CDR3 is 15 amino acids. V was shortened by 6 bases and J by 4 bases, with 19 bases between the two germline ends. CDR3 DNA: TGTGCCAGCAGCCCTAACTCGCACAGCTCTTACGAGCAGTACTTC. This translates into CASSPNSHSSYEQYF.

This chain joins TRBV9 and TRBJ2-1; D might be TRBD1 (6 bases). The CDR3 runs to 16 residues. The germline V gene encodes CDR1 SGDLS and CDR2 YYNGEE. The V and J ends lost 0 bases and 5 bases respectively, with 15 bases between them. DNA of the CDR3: TGTGCCAGCAGCGTAGTCGGCCAGGGGAAAGACAATGAGCAGTTCTTC. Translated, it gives CASSVVGQGKDNEQFF.

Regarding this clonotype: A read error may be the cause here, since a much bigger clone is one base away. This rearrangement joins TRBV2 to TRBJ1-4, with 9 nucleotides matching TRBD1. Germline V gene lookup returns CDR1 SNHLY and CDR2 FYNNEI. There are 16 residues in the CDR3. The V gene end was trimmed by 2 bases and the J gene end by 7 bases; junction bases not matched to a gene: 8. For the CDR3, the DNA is TGTGCCAGCAGTGAAATGTACGGGACAGGGCCTGAAAAACTGTTTTTT. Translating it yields CASSEMYGTGPEKLFF. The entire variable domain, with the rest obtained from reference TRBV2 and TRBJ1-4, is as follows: EPEVTQTPSHQVTQMGQEVILRCVPISNHLYFYWYRQILGQKVEFLVSFYNNEISEKSEIFDDQFSVERPDGSNFTLKIRSTKLEDSAMYFCASSEMYGTGPEKLFFGSGTQLSVL.

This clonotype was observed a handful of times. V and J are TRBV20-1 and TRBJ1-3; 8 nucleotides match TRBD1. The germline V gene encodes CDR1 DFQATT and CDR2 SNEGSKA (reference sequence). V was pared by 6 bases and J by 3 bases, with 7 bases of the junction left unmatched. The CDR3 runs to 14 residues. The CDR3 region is CSAAGGQVGNTIYF. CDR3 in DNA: TGCAGTGCGGCCGGGGGACAGGTTGGAAACACCATATATTTT.

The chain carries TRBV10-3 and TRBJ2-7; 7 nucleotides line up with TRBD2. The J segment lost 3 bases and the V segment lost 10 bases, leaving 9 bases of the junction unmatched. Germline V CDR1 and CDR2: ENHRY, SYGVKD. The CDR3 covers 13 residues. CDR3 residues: CASNERGFYEQYF. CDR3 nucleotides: TGTGCCAGCAATGAGCGGGGTTTCTACGAGCAGTACTTC.

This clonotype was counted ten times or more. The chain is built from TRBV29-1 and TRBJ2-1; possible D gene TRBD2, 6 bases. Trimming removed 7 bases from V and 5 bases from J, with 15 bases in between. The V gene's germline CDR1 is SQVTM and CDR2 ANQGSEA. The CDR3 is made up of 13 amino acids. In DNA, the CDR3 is TGCAGCGCCCCACGCGGGGACCACAATGAGCAGTTCTTC. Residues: CSAPRGDHNEQFF.

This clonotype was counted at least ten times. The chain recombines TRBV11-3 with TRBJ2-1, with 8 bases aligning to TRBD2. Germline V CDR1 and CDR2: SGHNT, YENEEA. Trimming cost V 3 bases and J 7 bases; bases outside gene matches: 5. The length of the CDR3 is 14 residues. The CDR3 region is CASSFRTSPNEQFF. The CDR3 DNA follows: TGTGCCAGCAGCTTTAGGACTAGCCCTAATGAGCAGTTCTTC.

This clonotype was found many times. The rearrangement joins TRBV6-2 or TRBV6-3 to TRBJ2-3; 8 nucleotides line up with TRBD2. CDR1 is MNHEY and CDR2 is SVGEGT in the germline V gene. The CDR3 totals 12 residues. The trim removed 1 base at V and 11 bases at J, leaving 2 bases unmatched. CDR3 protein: CASSYWAGGQYF. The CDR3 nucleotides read TGTGCCAGCAGTTACTGGGCGGGAGGGCAGTATTTT.

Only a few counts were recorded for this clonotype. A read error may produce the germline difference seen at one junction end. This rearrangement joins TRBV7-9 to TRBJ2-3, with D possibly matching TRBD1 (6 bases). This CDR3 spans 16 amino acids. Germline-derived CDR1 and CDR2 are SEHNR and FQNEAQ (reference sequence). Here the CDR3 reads CASSVVRPDSTDTQYF. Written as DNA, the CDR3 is TGTGCCAGCAGCGTCGTACGCCCGGACAGCACTGATACGCAGTATTTT.

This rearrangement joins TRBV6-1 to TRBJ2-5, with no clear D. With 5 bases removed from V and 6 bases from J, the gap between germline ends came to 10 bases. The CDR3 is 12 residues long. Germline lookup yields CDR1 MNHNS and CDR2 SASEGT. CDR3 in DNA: TGTGCCAGCAGTAACCCCTCGAAGACCCAGTACTTC. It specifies CASSNPSKTQYF.

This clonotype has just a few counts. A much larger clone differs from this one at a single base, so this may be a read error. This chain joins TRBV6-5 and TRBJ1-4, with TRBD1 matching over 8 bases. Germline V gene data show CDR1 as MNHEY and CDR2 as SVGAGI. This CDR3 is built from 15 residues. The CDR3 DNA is TGTGCCAGCAGTTACGACAGGGGACTCGAAGCAAAACTGGTTTTT. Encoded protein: CASSYDRGLEAKLVF.